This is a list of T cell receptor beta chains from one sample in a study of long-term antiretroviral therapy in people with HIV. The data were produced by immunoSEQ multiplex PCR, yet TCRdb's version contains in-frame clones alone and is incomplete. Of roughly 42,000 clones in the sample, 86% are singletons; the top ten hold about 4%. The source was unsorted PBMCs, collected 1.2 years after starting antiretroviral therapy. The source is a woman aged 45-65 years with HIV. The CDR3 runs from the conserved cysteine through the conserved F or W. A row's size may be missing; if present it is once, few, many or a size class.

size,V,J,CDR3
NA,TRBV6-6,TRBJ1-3,CASSREASGNTIYF
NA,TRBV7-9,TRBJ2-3,CASRPRGVGTDTQYF
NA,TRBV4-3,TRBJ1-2,CASSQGSDRNGYGYTF
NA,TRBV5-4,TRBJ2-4,CASSLGQGAKNIQYF
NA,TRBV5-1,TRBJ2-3,CASSLEGGSTDTQYF
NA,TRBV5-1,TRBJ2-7,CASSVGQGEHEQYF
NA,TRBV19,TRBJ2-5,CASTPQDREETQYF
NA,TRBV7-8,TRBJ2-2,CASSLAAPHSTTGELFF
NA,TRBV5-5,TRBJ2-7,CASSLGFDPEQYF
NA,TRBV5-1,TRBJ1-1,CASSLELNTEAFF
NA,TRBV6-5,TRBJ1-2,CASSYYQGAWEGYTF
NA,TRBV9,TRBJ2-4,CASSASSGGNIQYF
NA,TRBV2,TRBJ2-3,CASIPRGSTDTQYF
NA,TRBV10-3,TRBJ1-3,CAISGLNTIYF
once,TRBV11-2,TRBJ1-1,CASRFEGYTEAFF
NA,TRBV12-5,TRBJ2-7,CASGLNLNREDEQYF
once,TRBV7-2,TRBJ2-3,CASSLAGAKTDTQYF
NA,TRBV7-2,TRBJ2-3,CASSYGTSGELDTQYF
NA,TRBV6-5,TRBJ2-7,CASGLRSYEQYF
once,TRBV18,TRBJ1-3,CASSPPGGVSGNTIYF
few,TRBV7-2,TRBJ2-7,CASSLVGRNSYEQYF
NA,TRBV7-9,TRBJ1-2,CASSPGTGWRIYGYTF
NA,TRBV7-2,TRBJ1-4,CASSRRSRRGEKLFF
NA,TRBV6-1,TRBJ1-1,CASSAGGGEAFF